This T cell receptor (beta chain) was captured by sequencing in a study of blood T cell repertoires in COVID-19. About the research overall: Some COVID-19 samples were acute and others convalescent; all came from the United States, Italy and Spain. In each case, the material was cDNA or gDNA derived from T cells, B-cell-depleted T cells, or PBMCs.

Authors' data handling: Nucleated cell counts were estimated from reference gene primer amplification. Method: immunoSEQ multiplex PCR; TCRdb's copy keeps in-frame clones and lacks some. D and trimming come from the DNA, and the V and J calls and clone size come from that table. This table has roughly 250,000 clones, 80% to 90% appearing once. In germline, CDR1 is SEHNR, CDR2 FQNEAQ (reference sequence). V was cut by 5 bases and J by 5 bases, with 24 bases left in between. The CDR3 consists of 17 residues. The chain recombines TRBV7-9 with TRBJ1-1; perhaps TRBD1 as D (5 bases). What was sequenced was peripheral blood. This TCR was sampled from a woman in her fifties or sixties with acute or convalescent COVID-19. CDR3 sequence (DNA): TGTGCCAGCAGCCGACTAAGGGACCGGGAGAGGGGTACTGAAGCTTTCTTT. Protein product: CASSRLRDRERGTEAFF. Full variable domain (outside the CDR3, taken from reference TRBV7-9 and TRBJ1-1): DTGVSQNPRHKITKRGQNVTFRCDPISEHNRLYWYRQTLGQGPEFLTYFQNEAQLEKSRLLSDRFSAERPKGSFSTLEIQRTEQGDSAMYLCASSRLRDRERGTEAFFGQGTRLTVV.